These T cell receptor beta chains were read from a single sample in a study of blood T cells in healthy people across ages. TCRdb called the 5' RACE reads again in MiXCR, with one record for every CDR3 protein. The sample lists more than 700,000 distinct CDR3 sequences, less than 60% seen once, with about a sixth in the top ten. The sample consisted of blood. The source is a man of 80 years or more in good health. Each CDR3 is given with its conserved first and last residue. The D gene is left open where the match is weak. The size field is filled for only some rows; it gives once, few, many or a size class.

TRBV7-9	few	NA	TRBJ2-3	TGTGCCAGCAGCTTACGTACAGGGTCAGATACGCAGTATTTT	CASSLRTGSDTQYF
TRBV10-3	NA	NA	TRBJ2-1	TGTGCCATCGGGCCCGGACCTAGCTCCTACAATGAGCAGTTCTTC	CAIGPGPSSYNEQFF
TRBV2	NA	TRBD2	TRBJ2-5	TGTGCCAGCAGTATAAGACTAGCGGGCGGAGAGACCCAGTACTTC	CASSIRLAGGETQYF
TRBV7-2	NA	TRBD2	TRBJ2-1	TGTGCCACCAGGATGCGGGAGGGCCGTAGTGAGCAGTTCTTC	CATRMREGRSEQFF
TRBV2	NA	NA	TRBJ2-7	TGTGCCAGCACCGGACAGCGATCCTACGAGCAGTACTTC	CASTGQRSYEQYF
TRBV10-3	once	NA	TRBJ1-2	TGTGCCATCAGTGACTGGGTCGGGGGATTGGGAAACTCTAACTATGGCTACACCTTC	CAISDWVGGLGNSNYGYTF
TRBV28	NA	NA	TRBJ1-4	TGTGCCAGCAGTTTATCTGCAGGGGAGGAAAAACTGTTTTTT	CASSLSAGEEKLFF
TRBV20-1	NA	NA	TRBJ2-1	TGCAGTGCTAGAAAATATAACAGTATCTACAATGAGCAGTTCTTC	CSARKYNSIYNEQFF
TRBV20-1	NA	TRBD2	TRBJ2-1	TGCAGTGCTAACCCACTTCTAGCGGGAGAATACAATGAGCAGTTCTTC	CSANPLLAGEYNEQFF
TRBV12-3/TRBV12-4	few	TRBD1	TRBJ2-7	TGTGCCAGCAGCGAGGGGGCTAGATCCCTGAGCTCCTACGAGCAGTACTTC	CASSEGARSLSSYEQYF
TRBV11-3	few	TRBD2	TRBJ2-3	TGTGCCAGCAGCTCAAGGCTAGCGGAGTGGGATACGCAGTATTTT	CASSSRLAEWDTQYF
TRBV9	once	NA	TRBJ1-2	TGTGCCAGCAGCGTCCGGGACAACTATGGCTACACCTTC	CASSVRDNYGYTF
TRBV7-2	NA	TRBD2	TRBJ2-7	TGTGCCAGCAGCTTAACTCGACGGGAGGGCTCCAATGAGCAGTACTTC	CASSLTRREGSNEQYF
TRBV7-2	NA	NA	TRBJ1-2	TGTGCCAGCAGCTCGTACAGGGAGCCGGCCTATGGCTACACCTTC	CASSSYREPAYGYTF
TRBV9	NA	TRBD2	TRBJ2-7	TGTGCCAGCAGCGTTTCCGTGACTAGCTCCTACAATGAGCAGTACTTC	CASSVSVTSSYNEQYF
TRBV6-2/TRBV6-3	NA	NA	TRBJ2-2	TGTGCCAGCAGTTACCCGACAGGGGAGGGGACCGGGGAGCTGTTTTTT	CASSYPTGEGTGELFF
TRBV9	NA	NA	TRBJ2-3	TGTGCCAGCAGCCTATCTCTTGGGAGTCGGGAGTATTTT	CASSLSLGSREYF
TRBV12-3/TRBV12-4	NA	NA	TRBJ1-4	TGTGCCAGCAGTTTCAACGGTGAAAAACTGTTTTTT	CASSFNGEKLFF
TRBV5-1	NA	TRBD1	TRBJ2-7	TGCGCCAGCAGCCCGGGACAGGGTTTTTGGGAGCAGTACTTC	CASSPGQGFWEQYF
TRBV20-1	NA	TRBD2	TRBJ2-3	TGCAGTGCTAGGAGAGCGGGGGTGGTAGATACGCAGTATTTT	CSARRAGVVDTQYF
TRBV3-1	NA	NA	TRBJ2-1	TGTGCCGGCAGCCAAGATACAGAAAGCTCCTACAATGAGCAGTTCTTC	CAGSQDTESSYNEQFF
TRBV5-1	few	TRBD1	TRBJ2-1	TGCGCCAGCAGCTGGGAACAGGGGTTTGGGAATGAGCAGTTCTTC	CASSWEQGFGNEQFF
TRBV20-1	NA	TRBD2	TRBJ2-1	TGCAGCGCTGGGACTAGCGGGAGGTCTAATGAGCAGTTCTTC	CSAGTSGRSNEQFF
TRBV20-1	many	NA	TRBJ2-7	TGCAGCCCCCTGGACCATCAATCCTACGAGCAGTACTTC	CSPLDHQSYEQYF
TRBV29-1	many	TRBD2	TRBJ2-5	TGCAGCGTTGATATTGGACTAGCGGACGAAGAGACCCAGTACTTC	CSVDIGLADEETQYF
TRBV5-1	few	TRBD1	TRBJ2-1	TGCGCCAGCAGCGAGACCCGACAGGGCAATGAGCAGTTCTTC	CASSETRQGNEQFF
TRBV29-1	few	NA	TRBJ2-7	TGCAGCGTTGAGATTCCGACAGGTACCTACGAGCAGTACTTC	CSVEIPTGTYEQYF
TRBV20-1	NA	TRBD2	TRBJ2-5	TGCAGTGCTAGTGGGTCCCTAGCGGATCAAGAGACCCAGTACTTC	CSASGSLADQETQYF
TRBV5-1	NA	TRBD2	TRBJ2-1	TGCGCCAGCAGCTTGGTTTCTAGCGGAAGGGATGAGCAGTTCTTC	CASSLVSSGRDEQFF
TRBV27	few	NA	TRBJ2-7	TGTGCCAGCAGCACTTCGGGGGTCCACAACGAGCAGTACTTC	CASSTSGVHNEQYF
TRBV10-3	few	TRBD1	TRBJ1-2	TGTGCCATCAGCGAGGGACAGAAATATGGCTACACCTTC	CAISEGQKYGYTF
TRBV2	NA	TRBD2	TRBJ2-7	TGTGCCAGCAGTCCGTCTAGCGGGTACTCCTACAATGAGCAGTACTTC	CASSPSSGYSYNEQYF
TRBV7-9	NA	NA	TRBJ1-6	TGTGCCAGCAGCTTCGACGGGACTGAGTCACCCCTCCACTTT	CASSFDGTESPLHF
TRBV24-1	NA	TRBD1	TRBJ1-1	TGTGCCACCAGTGATTTGGATCCAAGGACAGGGCGGACTGAAGCTTTCTTT	CATSDLDPRTGRTEAFF
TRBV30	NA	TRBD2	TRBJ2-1	TGTGCCTGGAGTGTCACTAGCGGGAGTAGGGGCCAGTTCTTC	CAWSVTSGSRGQFF
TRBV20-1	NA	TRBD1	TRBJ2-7	TGCAGTGCTACGGACAGGGGGAGACCCGGGGGCTACGAGCAGTACTTC	CSATDRGRPGGYEQYF
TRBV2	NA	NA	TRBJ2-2	TGTGCCAGCAGTGAAAGGCCTACCACCCGGGAGCTGTTTTTT	CASSERPTTRELFF
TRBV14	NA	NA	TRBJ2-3	TGTGCCAGCAGCCAAGAGGGTGGAGATACGCAGTATTTT	CASSQEGGDTQYF
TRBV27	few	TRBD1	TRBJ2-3	TGTGCCAGCAGTTTAGAGACAGGGTTCGCGCAGTATTTT	CASSLETGFAQYF